This T cell receptor (beta chain) is drawn from a study of T cell responses to AZD1222 COVID-19 vaccine. This clone was counted only a few times. The antigen remains undetermined. This table comes from immunoSEQ multiplex PCR, and its TCRdb copy is limited to in-frame clones, with some not included. This sample carries tens of thousands of clones, 65% to 85% of them seen once, and the ten largest clones take approximately 26%. Germline V gene sequence: CDR1 SGHTA, CDR2 FQGTGA. There are 16 residues in the CDR3. After removal of 5 bases from V and 3 bases from J, the junction contained 7 bases not matched to a gene. The study's findings and limits: Repertoires were collected only later (after the peak T cell response had occurred). In a largely white British group with more females than males, clonal diversity was possibly underestimated.

V gene TRBV7-3 combines with J gene TRBJ1-5; TRBD1 matches 10 bases. The sample consisted of peripheral blood, taken 28 days after the second AZD1222 dose. This clonotype originated in an adult who received the AZD1222 COVID-19 vaccine. In DNA form, the CDR3 reads TGTGCCAGCAGCCCCCGCGGGACAGGGGACAATCAGCCCCAGCATTTT. Residues: CASSPRGTGDNQPQHF.